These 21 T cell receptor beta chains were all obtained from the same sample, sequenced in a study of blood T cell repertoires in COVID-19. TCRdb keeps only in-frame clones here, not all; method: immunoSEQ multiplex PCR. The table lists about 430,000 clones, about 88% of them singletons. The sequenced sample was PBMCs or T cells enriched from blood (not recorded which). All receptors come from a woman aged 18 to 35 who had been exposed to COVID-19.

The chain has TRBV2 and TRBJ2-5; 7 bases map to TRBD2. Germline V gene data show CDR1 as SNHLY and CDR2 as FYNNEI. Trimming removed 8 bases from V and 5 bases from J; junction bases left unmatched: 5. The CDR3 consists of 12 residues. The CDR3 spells CASWGRGETQYF. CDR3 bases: TGTGCCAGCTGGGGGAGGGGTGAGACCCAGTACTTC.

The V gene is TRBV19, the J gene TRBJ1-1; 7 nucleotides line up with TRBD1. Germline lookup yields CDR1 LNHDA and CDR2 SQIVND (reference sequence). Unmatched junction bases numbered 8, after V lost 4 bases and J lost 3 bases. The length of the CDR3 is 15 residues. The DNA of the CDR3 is TGTGCCAGTAGTACAACAAAGACAGGGTACACTGAAGCTTTCTTT. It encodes CASSTTKTGYTEAFF.

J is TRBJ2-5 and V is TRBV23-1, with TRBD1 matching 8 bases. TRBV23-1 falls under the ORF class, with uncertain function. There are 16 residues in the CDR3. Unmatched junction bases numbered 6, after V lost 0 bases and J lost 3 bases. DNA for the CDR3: TGCGCCAGCAGTCAATCGATGGGACAGGCCGAAGAGACCCAGTACTTC. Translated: CASSQSMGQAEETQYF.

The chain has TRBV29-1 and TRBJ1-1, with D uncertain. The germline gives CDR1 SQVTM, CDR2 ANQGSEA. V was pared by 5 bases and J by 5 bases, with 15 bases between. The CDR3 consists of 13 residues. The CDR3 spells CSVSPGRTTEAFF. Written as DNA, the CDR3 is TGCAGCGTTTCGCCGGGAAGGACGACTGAAGCTTTCTTT.

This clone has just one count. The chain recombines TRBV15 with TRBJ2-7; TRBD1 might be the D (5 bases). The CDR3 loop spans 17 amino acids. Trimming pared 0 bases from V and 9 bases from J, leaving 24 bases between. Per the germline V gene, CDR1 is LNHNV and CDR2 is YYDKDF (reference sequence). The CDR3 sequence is CATSRDRTDRDPKGQYF. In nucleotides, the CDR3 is TGTGCCACCAGCAGAGACCGAACCGACAGAGACCCTAAAGGGCAGTACTTC. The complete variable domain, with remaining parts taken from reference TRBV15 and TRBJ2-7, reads DAMVIQNPRYQVTQFGKPVTLSCSQTLNHNVMYWYQQKSSQAPKLLFHYYDKDFNNEADTPDNFQSRRPNTSFCFLDIRSPGLGDTAMYLCATSRDRTDRDPKGQYFGPGTRLTVT.

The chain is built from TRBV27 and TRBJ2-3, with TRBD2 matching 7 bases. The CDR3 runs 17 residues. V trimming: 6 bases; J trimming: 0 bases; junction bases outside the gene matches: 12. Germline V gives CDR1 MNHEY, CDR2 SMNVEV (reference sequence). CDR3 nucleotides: TGTGCCAGCAGCGCCCGCCGGGAGGCACTAAGCACAGATACGCAGTATTTT. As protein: CASSARREALSTDTQYF.

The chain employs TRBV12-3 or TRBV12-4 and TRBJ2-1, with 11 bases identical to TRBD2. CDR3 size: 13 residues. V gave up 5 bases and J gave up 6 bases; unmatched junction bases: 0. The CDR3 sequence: CASSTSGSNEQFF. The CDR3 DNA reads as TGTGCCAGCAGTACTAGCGGGAGCAATGAGCAGTTCTTC.

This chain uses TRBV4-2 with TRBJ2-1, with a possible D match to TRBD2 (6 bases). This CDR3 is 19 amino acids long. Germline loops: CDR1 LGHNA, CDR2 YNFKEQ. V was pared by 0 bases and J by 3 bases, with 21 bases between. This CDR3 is CASSQEPSSRAGDYNEQFF. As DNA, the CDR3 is TGTGCCAGCAGCCAAGAGCCCTCCTCCCGAGCGGGTGACTACAATGAGCAGTTCTTC.

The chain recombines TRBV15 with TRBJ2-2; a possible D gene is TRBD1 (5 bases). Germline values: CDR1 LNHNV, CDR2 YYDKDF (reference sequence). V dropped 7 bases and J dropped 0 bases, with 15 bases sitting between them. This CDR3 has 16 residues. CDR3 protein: CATTKRPGTNTGELFF. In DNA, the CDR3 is TGTGCCACCACCAAAAGGCCAGGGACGAACACCGGGGAGCTGTTTTTT.

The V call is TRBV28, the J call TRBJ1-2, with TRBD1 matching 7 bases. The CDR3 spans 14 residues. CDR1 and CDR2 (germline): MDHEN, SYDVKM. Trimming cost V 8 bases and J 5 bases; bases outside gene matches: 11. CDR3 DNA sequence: TGTGCCAGCCGCCGGGGGGGGACAGAGTATGGCTACACCTTC. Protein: CASRRGGTEYGYTF.

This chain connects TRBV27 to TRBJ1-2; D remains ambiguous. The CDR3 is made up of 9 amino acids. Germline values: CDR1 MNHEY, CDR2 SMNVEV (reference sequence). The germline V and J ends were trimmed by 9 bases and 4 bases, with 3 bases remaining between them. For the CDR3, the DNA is TGTGCCAGGAGCTATGGCTACACCTTC. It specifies CARSYGYTF.

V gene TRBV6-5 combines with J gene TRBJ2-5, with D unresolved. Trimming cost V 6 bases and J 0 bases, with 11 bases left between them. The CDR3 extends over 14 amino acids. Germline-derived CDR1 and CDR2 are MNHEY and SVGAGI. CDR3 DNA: TGTGCCAGCAGCCCCGGGTACTACCAAGAGACCCAGTACTTC. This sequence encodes CASSPGYYQETQYF.

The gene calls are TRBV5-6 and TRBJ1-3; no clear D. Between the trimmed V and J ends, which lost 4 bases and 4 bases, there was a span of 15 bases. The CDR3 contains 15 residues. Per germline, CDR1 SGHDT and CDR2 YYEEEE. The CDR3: CASSGEKIWGNTIYF. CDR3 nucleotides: TGTGCCAGCAGCGGGGAGAAGATCTGGGGAAACACCATATATTTT.

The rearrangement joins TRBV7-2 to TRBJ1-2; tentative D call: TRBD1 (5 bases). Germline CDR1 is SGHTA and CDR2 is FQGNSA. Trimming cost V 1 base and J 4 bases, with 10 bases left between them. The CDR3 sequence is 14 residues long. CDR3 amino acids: CASSLGGVTYGYTF. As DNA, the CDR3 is TGTGCCAGCAGCTTAGGGGGGGTCACCTATGGCTACACCTTC.

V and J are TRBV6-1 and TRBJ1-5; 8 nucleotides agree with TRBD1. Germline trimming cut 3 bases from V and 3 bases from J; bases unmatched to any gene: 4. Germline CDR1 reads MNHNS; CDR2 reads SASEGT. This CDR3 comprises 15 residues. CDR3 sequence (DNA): TGTGCCAGCAGTGAGAACAGGGGGTACAATCAGCCCCAGCATTTT. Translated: CASSENRGYNQPQHF.

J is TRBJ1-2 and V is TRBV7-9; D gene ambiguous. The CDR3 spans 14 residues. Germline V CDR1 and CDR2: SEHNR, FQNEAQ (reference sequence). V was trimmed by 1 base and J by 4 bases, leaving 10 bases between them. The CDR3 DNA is TGTGCCAGCAGCTTAGGATTAGAGCTCTATGGCTACACCTTC. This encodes CASSLGLELYGYTF.

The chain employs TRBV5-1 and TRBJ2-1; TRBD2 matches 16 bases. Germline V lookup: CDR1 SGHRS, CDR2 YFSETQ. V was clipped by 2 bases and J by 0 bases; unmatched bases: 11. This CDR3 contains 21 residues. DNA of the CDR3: TGCGCCAGCAGCTTTCCGGGACTAGCGGGAGGGCCGAAGAGCTCCTACAATGAGCAGTTCTTC. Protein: CASSFPGLAGGPKSSYNEQFF.

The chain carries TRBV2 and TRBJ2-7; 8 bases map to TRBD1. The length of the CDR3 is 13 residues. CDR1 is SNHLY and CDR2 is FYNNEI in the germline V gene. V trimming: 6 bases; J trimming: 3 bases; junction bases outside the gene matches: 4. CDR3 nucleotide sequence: TGTGCCAGCAGGGACAGGGTCTTCTACGAGCAGTACTTC. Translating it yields CASRDRVFYEQYF.

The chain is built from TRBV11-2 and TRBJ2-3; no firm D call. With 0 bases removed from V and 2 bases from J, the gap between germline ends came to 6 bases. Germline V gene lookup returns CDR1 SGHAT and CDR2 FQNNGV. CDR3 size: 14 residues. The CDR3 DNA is TGTGCCAGCAGCTTAGATACTGTCACAGATACGCAGTATTTT. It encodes CASSLDTVTDTQYF.

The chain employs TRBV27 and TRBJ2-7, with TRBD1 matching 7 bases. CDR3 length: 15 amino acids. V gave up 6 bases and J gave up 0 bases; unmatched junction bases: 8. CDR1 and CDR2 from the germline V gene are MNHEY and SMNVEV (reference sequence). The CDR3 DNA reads TGTGCCAGCAGGCCTCTAGACAGGGACTCCTACGAGCAGTACTTC. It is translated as CASRPLDRDSYEQYF.

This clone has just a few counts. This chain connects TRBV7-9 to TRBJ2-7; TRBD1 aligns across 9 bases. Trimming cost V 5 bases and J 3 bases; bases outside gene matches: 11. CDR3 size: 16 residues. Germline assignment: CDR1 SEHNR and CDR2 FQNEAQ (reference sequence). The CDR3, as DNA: TGTGCCAGCAGCCAGACCGGGACAGGGACCCGCTACGAGCAGTACTTC. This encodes CASSQTGTGTRYEQYF.